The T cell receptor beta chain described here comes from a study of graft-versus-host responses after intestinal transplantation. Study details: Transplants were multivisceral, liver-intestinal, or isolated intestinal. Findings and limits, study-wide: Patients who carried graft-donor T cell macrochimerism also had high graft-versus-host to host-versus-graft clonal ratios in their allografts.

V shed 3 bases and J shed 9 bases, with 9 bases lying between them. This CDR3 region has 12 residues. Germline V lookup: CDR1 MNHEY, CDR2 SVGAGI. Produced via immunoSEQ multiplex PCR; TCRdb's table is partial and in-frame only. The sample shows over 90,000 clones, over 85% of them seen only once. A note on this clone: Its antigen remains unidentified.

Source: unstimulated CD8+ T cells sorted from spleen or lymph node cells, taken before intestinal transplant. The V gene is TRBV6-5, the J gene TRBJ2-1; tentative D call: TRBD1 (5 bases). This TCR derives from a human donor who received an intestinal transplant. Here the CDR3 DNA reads TGTGCCAGCAGTTATCAGGGTACTGAGCAGTTCTTC. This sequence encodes CASSYQGTEQFF.